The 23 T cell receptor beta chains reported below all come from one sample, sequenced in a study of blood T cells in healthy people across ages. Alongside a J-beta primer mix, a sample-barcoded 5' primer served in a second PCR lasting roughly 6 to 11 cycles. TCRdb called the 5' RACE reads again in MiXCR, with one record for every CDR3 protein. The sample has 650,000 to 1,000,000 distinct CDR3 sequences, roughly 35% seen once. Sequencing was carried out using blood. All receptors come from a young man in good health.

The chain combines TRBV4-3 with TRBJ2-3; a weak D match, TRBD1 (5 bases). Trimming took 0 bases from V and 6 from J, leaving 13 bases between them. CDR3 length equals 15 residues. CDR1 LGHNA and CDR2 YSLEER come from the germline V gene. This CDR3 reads CASSQEGQGLDTQYF. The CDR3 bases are TGCGCCAGCAGCCAAGAAGGGCAGGGTTTGGATACGCAGTATTTT.

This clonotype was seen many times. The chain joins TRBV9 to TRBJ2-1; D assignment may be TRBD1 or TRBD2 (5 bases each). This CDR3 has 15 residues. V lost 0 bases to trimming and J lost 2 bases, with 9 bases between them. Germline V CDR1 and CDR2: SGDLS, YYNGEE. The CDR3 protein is CASSVGGETYNEQFF. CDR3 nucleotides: TGTGCCAGCAGCGTAGGAGGGGAAACCTACAATGAGCAGTTCTTC.

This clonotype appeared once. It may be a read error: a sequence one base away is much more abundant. As DNA, the CDR3 is TGCGCCAGCAGCTTGGGACAGGGTAGGTCAGATCCGCAGTATTTT. Protein: CASSLGQGRSDPQYF. The chain uses TRBV5-1 and TRBJ2-3; 7 nucleotides match TRBD1. Germline loops: CDR1 SGHRS, CDR2 YFSETQ. The CDR3 has 15 amino acids.

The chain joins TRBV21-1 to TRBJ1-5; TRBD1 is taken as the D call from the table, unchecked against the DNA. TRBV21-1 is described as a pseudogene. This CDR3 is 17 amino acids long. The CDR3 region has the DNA TGTGCCAGCAGCTCGGACAGGGAAGGCAGTTGCAATCAGCCCCAGCATTTT. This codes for CASSSDREGSCNQPQHF.

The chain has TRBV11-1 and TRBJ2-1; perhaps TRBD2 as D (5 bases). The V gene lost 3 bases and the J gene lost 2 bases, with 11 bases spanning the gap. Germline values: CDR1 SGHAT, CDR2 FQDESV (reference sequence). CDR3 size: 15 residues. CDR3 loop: CASSFSGKAYNEQFF. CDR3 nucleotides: TGTGCCAGCAGCTTTTCGGGGAAAGCCTACAATGAGCAGTTCTTC.

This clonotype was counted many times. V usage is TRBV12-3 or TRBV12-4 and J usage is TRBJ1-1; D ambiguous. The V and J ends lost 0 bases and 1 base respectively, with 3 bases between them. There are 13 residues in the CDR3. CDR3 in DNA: TGTGCCAGCAGTTTAGCGGGGAACACTGAAGCTTTCTTT. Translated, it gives CASSLAGNTEAFF.

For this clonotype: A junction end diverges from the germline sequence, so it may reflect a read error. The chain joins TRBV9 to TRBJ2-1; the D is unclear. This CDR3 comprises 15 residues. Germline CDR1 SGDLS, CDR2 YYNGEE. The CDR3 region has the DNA TGTGCCAGCAGAGTAGCTGAGGCGGCCTACAATGAGCAGTTCTTC. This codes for CASRVAEAAYNEQFF.

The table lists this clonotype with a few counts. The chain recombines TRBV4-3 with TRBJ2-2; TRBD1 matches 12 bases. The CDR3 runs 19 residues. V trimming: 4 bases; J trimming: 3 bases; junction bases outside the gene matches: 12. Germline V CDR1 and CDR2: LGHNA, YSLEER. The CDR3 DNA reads TGCGCCAGCAGCCCTTTGTGGGGACAGGGGGCGCGTGACACCGGGGAGCTGTTTTTT. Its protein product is CASSPLWGQGARDTGELFF.

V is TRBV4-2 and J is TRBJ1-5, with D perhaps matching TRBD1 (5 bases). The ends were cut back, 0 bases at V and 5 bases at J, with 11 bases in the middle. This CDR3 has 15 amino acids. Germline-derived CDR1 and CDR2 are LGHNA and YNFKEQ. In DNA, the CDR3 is TGTGCCAGCAGCCAAGAACTTATCAGGGATCAGCCCCAGCATTTT. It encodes CASSQELIRDQPQHF.

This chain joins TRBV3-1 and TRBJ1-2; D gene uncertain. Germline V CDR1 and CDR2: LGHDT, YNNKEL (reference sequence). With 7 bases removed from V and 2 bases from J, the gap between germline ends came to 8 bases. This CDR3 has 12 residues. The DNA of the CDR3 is TGTGCCAGCATCGACCGAAACTATGGCTACACCTTC. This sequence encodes CASIDRNYGYTF.

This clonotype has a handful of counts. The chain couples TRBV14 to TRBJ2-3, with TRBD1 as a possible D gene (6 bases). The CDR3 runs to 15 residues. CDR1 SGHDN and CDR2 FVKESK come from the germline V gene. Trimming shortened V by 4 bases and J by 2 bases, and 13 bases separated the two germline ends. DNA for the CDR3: TGTGCCAGCAGCCTTGACAGGACCCCCACAGATACGCAGTATTTT. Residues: CASSLDRTPTDTQYF.

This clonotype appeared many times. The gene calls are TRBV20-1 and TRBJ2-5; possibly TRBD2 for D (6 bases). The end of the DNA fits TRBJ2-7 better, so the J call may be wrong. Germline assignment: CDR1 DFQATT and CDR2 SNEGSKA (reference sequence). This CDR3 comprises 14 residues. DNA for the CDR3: TGCAGTGCTAGAGATGCCGGGGGTAGCGACGAGCAGTACTTC. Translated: CSARDAGGSDEQYF.

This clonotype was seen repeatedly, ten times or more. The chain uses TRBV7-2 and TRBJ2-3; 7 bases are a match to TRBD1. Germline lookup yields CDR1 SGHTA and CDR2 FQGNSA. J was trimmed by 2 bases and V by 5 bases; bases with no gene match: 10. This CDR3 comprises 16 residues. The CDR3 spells CASSAPGGQITDTQYF. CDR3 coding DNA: TGTGCCAGCAGCGCCCCAGGGGGACAGATCACAGATACGCAGTATTTT.

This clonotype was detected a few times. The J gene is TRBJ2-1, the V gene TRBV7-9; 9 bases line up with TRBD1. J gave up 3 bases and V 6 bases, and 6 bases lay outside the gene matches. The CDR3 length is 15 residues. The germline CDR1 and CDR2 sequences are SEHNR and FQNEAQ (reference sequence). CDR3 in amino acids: CASRPGGQGYNEQFF. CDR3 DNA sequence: TGTGCCAGCAGACCAGGGGGACAGGGCTACAATGAGCAGTTCTTC.

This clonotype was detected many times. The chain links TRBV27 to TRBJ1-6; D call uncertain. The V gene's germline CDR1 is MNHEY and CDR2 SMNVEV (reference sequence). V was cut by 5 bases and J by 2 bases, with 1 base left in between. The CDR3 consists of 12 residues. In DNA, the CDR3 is TGTGCCAGCAGTCCCTATAATTCACCCCTCCACTTT. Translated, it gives CASSPYNSPLHF.

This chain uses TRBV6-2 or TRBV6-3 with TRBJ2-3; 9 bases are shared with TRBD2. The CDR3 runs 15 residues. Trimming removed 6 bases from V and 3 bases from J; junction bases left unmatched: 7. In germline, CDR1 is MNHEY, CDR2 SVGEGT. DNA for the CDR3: TGTGCCAGCAGGGGACTAGCTGATCGGACAGATACGCAGTATTTT. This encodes CASRGLADRTDTQYF.

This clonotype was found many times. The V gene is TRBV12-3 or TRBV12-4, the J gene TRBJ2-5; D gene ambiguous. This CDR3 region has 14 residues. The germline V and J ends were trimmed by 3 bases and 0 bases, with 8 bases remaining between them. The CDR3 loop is CASSLVQNQETQYF. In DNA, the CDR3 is TGTGCCAGCAGTTTGGTACAGAACCAAGAGACCCAGTACTTC.

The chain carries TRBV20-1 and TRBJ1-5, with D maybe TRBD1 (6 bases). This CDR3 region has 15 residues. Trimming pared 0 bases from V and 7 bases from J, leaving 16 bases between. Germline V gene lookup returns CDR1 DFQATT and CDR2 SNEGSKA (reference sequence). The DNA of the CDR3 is TGCAGTGCTAGAGATACCAGGGGCTTTAGGCAGCCCCAGCATTTT. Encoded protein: CSARDTRGFRQPQHF.

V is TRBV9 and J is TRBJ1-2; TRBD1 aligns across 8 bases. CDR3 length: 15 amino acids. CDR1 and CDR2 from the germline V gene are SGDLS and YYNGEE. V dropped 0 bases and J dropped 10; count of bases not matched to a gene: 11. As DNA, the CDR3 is TGTGCCAGCAGCGTAGGAGCAGGGGGCACCGGTGACTACACCTTC. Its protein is CASSVGAGGTGDYTF. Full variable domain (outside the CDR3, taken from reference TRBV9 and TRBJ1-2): DSGVTQTPKHLITATGQRVTLRCSPRSGDLSVYWYQQSLDQGLQFLIQYYNGEERAKGNILERFSAQQFPDLHSELNLSSLELGDSALYFCASSVGAGGTGDYTFGSGTRLTVV.

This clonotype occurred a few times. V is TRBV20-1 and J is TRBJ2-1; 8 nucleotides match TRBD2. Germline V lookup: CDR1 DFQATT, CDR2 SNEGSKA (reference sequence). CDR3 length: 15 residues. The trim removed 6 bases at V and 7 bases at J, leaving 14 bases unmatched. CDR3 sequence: CSARGGTGRSNEQFF. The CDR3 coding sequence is TGCAGTGCCCGGGGGGGAACAGGGAGGTCGAATGAGCAGTTCTTC.

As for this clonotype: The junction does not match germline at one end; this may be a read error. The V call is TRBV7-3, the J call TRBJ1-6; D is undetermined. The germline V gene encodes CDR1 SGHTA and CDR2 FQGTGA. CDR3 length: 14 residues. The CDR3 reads CVSSPDIHNSPLHF. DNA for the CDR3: TGTGTCAGCAGCCCCGACATCCATAATTCACCCCTCCACTTT.

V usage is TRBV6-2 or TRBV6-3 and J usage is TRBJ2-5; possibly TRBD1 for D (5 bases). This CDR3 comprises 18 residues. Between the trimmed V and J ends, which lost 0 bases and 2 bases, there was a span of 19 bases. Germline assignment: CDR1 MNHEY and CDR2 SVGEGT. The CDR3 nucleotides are TGTGCCAGCAGTTACTCGTATGAAGGGTTGGGGCTACAAGAGACCCAGTACTTC. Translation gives CASSYSYEGLGLQETQYF.

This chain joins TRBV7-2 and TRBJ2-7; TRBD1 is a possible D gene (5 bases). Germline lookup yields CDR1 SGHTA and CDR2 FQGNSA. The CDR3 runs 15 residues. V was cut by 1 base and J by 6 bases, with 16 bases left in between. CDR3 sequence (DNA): TGTGCCAGCAGCTTAGATCCCCAGGGTTTAAGCGAGCAGTACTTC. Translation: CASSLDPQGLSEQYF.